Included here is one T cell receptor beta chain sequence, with context. The antigen is undetermined. These data are taken from a study of human thymus T cells. Regarding the study as a whole: Related work found strong thymic repertoire overlap between unrelated individuals.

Thymic tissue was derived from resections collected during corrective heart surgery. Clones were read by immunoSEQ multiplex PCR, and TCRdb kept only the in-frame ones, dropping some. The repertoire holds 86,000 or so clones, with nearly 98% as singletons. The ends were cut back, 2 bases at V and 4 bases at J, with 12 bases in the middle. The CDR3 is 14 amino acids. Germline-derived CDR1 and CDR2 are ENHRY and SYGVKD. The receptor comes from a boy under two years old with a congenital heart defect but otherwise immunologically healthy. The chain joins TRBV10-3 to TRBJ2-7; perhaps TRBD1 as D (5 bases). The sample comprised thymus tissue. DNA of the CDR3: TGTGCCATCAGTGAGAAGGGGCTAGTGTACGAGCAGTACTTC. Amino acids: CAISEKGLVYEQYF.